These T cell receptor beta chains were read from a single sample in a study of cytomegalovirus exposure and HLA in healthy donors. Clones were read by immunoSEQ multiplex PCR, and TCRdb kept only the in-frame ones, dropping some. The table lists 70,000 to 95,000 clones, around 80% of them singletons, with 5.3% in the top ten. The specimen was PBMCs. The origin of the receptors is a man aged 25-45 years in good health and CMV-seropositive. CDR3s include the opening cysteine and the closing phenylalanine or tryptophan. D genes are given only for firm matches. Not all rows give a size; the values are once, few, many and, for expanded clones, a class.

abundance | j_gene | d_gene | v_gene | CDR3aa | CDR3nt
NA | TRBJ1-4 | NA | TRBV27 | CASSLQGGHEKLFF | TGTGCCAGCAGTCTACAGGGTGGGCATGAAAAACTGTTTTTT
NA | TRBJ2-2 | TRBD1 | TRBV18 | CASSAYQGATGELFF | TGTGCCAGCTCAGCCTACCAGGGGGCCACCGGGGAGCTGTTTTTT
medium-sized | TRBJ1-5 | NA | TRBV7-3 | CASSLDGGAGQPQHF | TGTGCCAGCAGCTTAGACGGGGGGGCTGGGCAGCCCCAGCATTTT
NA | TRBJ2-7 | NA | TRBV11-2 | CASSLASEQYF | TGTGCCAGCAGCTTAGCGAGCGAGCAGTACTTC
NA | TRBJ1-4 | NA | TRBV9 | CASSVGGYNNNEKLFF | TGTGCCAGCAGCGTAGGCGGCTACAACAATAATGAAAAACTGTTTTTT
NA | TRBJ2-7 | NA | TRBV7-9 | CASSSSGIYEQYF | TGTGCCAGCAGCTCCTCGGGGATCTACGAGCAGTACTTC
NA | TRBJ2-5 | NA | TRBV29-1 | CSIGTWHETQYF | TGCAGCATCGGGACATGGCACGAGACCCAGTACTTC
NA | TRBJ2-2 | TRBD2 | TRBV7-8 | CASSTRTSAGELFF | TGTGCCAGCAGCACCCGAACTAGCGCCGGGGAGCTGTTTTTT
few | TRBJ1-5 | NA | TRBV7-8 | CASSATRRDQPQHF | TGTGCCAGCAGCGCGACTCGGAGGGATCAGCCCCAGCATTTT
NA | TRBJ1-2 | NA | TRBV18 | CASSPLTDPYGYTF | TGTGCCAGCTCACCACTTACAGACCCCTATGGCTACACCTTC
NA | TRBJ1-5 | TRBD1 | TRBV18 | CASSKGAQPQHF | TGTGCCAGCTCGAAGGGGGCGCAGCCCCAGCATTTT
NA | TRBJ2-1 | TRBD2 | TRBV29-1 | CSVSQLAGNEQFF | TGCAGCGTTTCCCAGCTAGCGGGCAATGAGCAGTTCTTC
NA | TRBJ2-2 | NA | TRBV4-1 | CASSQGGVGGELFF | TGCGCCAGCAGCCAAGGCGGGGTTGGCGGGGAGCTGTTTTTT
NA | TRBJ1-1 | TRBD1 | TRBV6-6 | CASSHRGRETEAFF | TGTGCCAGCAGTCACAGGGGGCGGGAAACTGAAGCTTTCTTT
NA | TRBJ1-5 | TRBD1 | TRBV4-2 | CASSQDGTGSTYSNQPQHF | TGTGCCAGCAGCCAAGACGGGACAGGGTCCACTTATAGCAATCAGCCCCAGCATTTT
NA | TRBJ2-4 | TRBD1 | TRBV28 | CASDTGGRVKNIQYF | TGTGCCAGCGATACAGGGGGCCGAGTCAAAAACATTCAGTACTTC
NA | TRBJ2-1 | NA | TRBV6-4 | CATGDSRANEQFF | TGTGCCACGGGGGACTCCCGGGCGAATGAGCAGTTCTTC
NA | TRBJ2-2 | TRBD1 | TRBV5-1 | CASSEDRGNTGELFF | TGCGCCAGCAGCGAGGACAGGGGAAACACCGGGGAGCTGTTTTTT
NA | TRBJ1-2 | TRBD1 | TRBV6-5 | CASSTGQGRYGYTF | TGTGCCAGCAGTACCGGACAGGGGCGGTATGGCTACACCTTC
NA | TRBJ2-5 | TRBD2 | TRBV28 | CASSSYLAGQETQYF | TGTGCCAGCAGTTCCTATCTAGCGGGCCAAGAGACCCAGTACTTC
few | TRBJ2-6 | NA | TRBV5-1 | CASSFVTSWGDSGANVLTF | TGCGCCAGCAGCTTCGTCACCAGTTGGGGGGACTCTGGGGCCAACGTCCTGACTTTC
NA | TRBJ2-2 | NA | TRBV6-6 | CASSFASLRLGELFF | TGTGCCAGCAGTTTCGCGAGCTTAAGATTGGGGGAGCTGTTTTTT
NA | TRBJ2-7 | NA | TRBV29-1 | CSVGQLESYEQYF | TGCAGCGTCGGACAGTTAGAATCCTACGAGCAGTACTTC
few | TRBJ2-7 | NA | TRBV19 | CASSRGTESYEQYF | TGTGCCAGTAGTCGGGGGACAGAGTCCTACGAGCAGTACTTC
NA | TRBJ2-3 | NA | TRBV9 | CASSVGGRDTDTQYF | TGTGCCAGCAGCGTAGGAGGCAGAGACACAGATACGCAGTATTTT
NA | TRBJ2-6 | NA | TRBV19 | CASSGGYGANVLTF | TGTGCCAGTAGTGGGGGCTATGGGGCCAACGTCCTGACTTTC
once | TRBJ1-1 | NA | TRBV5-1 | CASSPPGGGKGMNTEAFF | TGCGCCAGCAGCCCCCCGGGCGGGGGAAAGGGGATGAACACTGAAGCTTTCTTT
NA | TRBJ2-3 | TRBD2 | TRBV5-1 | CASSYTTSGGTQYF | TGCGCCAGCAGTTACACCACTAGCGGGGGTACGCAGTATTTT
NA | TRBJ1-4 | NA | TRBV6-6 | CASTPWGGLDEKLFF | TGTGCCAGCACCCCATGGGGGGGGCTGGACGAAAAACTGTTTTTT
NA | TRBJ1-4 | TRBD1 | TRBV28 | CASSPQGGRGRKLFF | TGTGCCAGCAGCCCCCAAGGGGGCCGGGGACGAAAACTGTTTTTT
NA | TRBJ2-7 | TRBD1 | TRBV11-2 | CASSPGQGRYEQYF | TGTGCCAGCAGCCCGGGACAGGGACGCTACGAGCAGTACTTC
NA | TRBJ2-7 | TRBD2 | TRBV7-2 | CASSLGLAETRPRYEQYF | TGTGCCAGCAGCTTGGGACTAGCGGAGACAAGGCCCCGTTATGAGCAGTACTTC
NA | TRBJ1-2 | TRBD1 | TRBV29-1 | CSARPGTGLSGYTF | TGCAGCGCCCGCCCTGGGACAGGACTAAGTGGCTACACCTTC
NA | TRBJ2-1 | TRBD1 | TRBV6-5 | CASGGTGGRNEQFF | TGTGCCAGCGGGGGGACAGGGGGGAGGAATGAGCAGTTCTTC
NA | TRBJ2-7 | TRBD2 | TRBV7-2 | CASSLAPLGAGTLEQYF | TGTGCCAGCAGCTTAGCCCCTTTAGGAGCGGGGACTTTAGAGCAGTACTTC
NA | TRBJ2-7 | NA | TRBV30 | CAWSVGGFLYEQYF | TGTGCCTGGAGTGTAGGGGGATTCCTCTACGAGCAGTACTTC
NA | TRBJ1-1 | NA | TRBV7-6 | CASSLGEQAFF | TGTGCCAGCAGCTTAGGGGAGCAAGCTTTCTTT